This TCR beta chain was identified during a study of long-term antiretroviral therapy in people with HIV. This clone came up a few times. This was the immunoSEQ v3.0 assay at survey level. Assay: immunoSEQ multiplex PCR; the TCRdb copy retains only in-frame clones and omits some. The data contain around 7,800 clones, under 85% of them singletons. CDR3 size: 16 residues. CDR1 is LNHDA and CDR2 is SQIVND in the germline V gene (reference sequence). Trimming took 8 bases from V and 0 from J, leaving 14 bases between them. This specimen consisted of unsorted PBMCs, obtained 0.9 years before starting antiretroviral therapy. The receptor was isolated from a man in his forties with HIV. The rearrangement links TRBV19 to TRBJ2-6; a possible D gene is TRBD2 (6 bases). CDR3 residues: CASAAGQSSGANVLTF. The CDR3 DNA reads TGTGCCAGTGCCGCGGGGCAGAGCTCTGGGGCCAACGTCCTGACTTTC.